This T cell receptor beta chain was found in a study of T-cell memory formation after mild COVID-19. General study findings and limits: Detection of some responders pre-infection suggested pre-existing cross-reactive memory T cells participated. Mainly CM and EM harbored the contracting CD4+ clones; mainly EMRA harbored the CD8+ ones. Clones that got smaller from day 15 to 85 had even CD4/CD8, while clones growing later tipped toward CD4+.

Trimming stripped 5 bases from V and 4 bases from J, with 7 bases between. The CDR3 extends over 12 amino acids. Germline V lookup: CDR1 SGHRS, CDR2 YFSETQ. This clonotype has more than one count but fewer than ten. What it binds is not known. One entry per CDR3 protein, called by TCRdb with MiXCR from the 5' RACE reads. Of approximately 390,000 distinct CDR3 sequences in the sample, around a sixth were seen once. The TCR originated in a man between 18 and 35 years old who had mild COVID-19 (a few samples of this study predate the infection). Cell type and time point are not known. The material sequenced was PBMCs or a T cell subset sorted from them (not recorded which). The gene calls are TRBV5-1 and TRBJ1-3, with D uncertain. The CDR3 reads CASRDGGNTIYF. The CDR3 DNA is TGCGCCAGCAGGGACGGGGGAAACACCATATATTTT.